A selection of T cell receptor beta chains follows, all from one sample in a study of cytomegalovirus exposure and HLA in healthy donors. The method was immunoSEQ multiplex PCR; TCRdb's version includes in-frame clones alone and lacks a portion of them. This table has under 150,000 clones, roughly nine tenths appearing once. The material sequenced was PBMCs. Receptors were obtained from a man between 18 and 29 years old in good health and CMV-seronegative. Both conserved end residues are part of each CDR3. A D gene is named only where the DNA matches it firmly. Rows give clone size only sometimes, using once, few, many, or a class for an expanded clone.

D | J | size | V | CDR3 | DNA
- | TRBJ2-7 | - | TRBV4-1 | CASSHDGGSSYEQYF | TGCGCCAGCAGCCACGACGGCGGCAGCTCCTACGAGCAGTACTTC
TRBD2 | TRBJ2-5 | - | TRBV4-2 | CASSRQQGLAGGISYQETQYF | TGTGCCAGCAGCCGACAGCAAGGACTAGCGGGGGGGATATCGTACCAAGAGACCCAGTACTTC
TRBD2 | TRBJ2-7 | once | TRBV19 | CASSTRLAGALRHYEQYF | TGTGCCAGTAGTACCCGACTAGCGGGGGCGCTTAGACACTACGAGCAGTACTTC
TRBD2 | TRBJ2-1 | - | TRBV27 | CASSKPGTSAYNEQFF | TGTGCCAGCAGTAAACCCGGGACTAGCGCTTACAATGAGCAGTTCTTC
TRBD2 | TRBJ2-7 | - | TRBV27 | CASSFGLAAPYEQYF | TGTGCCAGCAGTTTCGGGCTAGCGGCCCCCTACGAGCAGTACTTC
TRBD1 | TRBJ2-1 | - | TRBV2 | CASTRQGYNEQFF | TGTGCCAGCACGAGACAGGGGTACAATGAGCAGTTCTTC
- | TRBJ2-1 | - | TRBV28 | CASSLSGRNSYNEQFF | TGTGCCAGCAGTTTGAGTGGGAGGAACTCCTACAATGAGCAGTTCTTC
- | TRBJ1-4 | - | TRBV4-1 | CASSQDRGGRKLFF | TGCGCCAGCAGCCAAGATAGGGGGGGACGAAAACTGTTTTTT
TRBD1 | TRBJ1-2 | - | TRBV4-1 | CASSQFRDRNLNYGYTF | TGCGCCAGCAGCCAATTCCGGGACAGAAACTTAAACTATGGCTACACCTTC
- | TRBJ1-1 | once | TRBV27 | CASSRGSVNTEAFF | TGTGCCAGCAGTCGAGGGAGTGTGAACACTGAAGCTTTCTTT
- | TRBJ1-1 | - | TRBV2 | CASNTGLNTEAFF | TGTGCCAGCAATACAGGGCTTAACACTGAAGCTTTCTTT
- | TRBJ1-6 | - | TRBV29-1 | CSVSEFGNSPLHF | TGCAGCGTTAGCGAGTTCGGGAATTCACCCCTCCACTTT
- | TRBJ2-5 | - | TRBV28 | CASSGWQEETQYF | TGTGCCAGCAGTGGCTGGCAGGAAGAGACCCAGTACTTC
- | TRBJ1-5 | - | TRBV5-8 | CASTPNGALGNQPQHF | TGTGCCAGTACACCTAATGGGGCCTTAGGGAATCAGCCCCAGCATTTT
- | TRBJ1-6 | - | TRBV6-1 | CASKEADYNSPLHF | TGTGCCAGCAAAGAGGCTGACTATAATTCACCCCTCCACTTT
- | TRBJ1-1 | - | TRBV29-1 | CSGTDLGHTGTEAFF | TGCAGCGGCACAGACCTGGGACACACAGGGACTGAAGCTTTCTTT
- | TRBJ2-7 | few | TRBV25-1 | CASSGWTTSYEQYF | TGTGCCAGCAGTGGGTGGACAACCTCCTACGAGCAGTACTTC
- | TRBJ1-1 | - | TRBV12-5 | CASSGLMNTEAFF | TGTGCTAGTTCCGGGTTGATGAACACTGAAGCTTTCTTT
TRBD1 | TRBJ2-7 | - | TRBV15 | CATSRDLGQGRIEQYF | TGTGCCACCAGCAGAGACCTGGGACAGGGGAGAATCGAGCAGTACTTC
- | TRBJ2-7 | - | TRBV19 | CASSATEYSYEQYF | TGTGCCAGTAGTGCGACAGAATACTCCTACGAGCAGTACTTC
- | TRBJ2-7 | - | TRBV28 | CASSQPLGYEQYF | TGTGCCAGCAGCCAACCCCTCGGGTACGAGCAGTACTTC
TRBD1 | TRBJ2-7 | once | TRBV18 | CASSPPGFTGGENSYEQYF | TGTGCCAGCTCACCACCGGGTTTTACAGGGGGAGAGAACTCCTACGAGCAGTACTTC
TRBD1 | TRBJ2-5 | - | TRBV30 | CAWSVPQGVMEETQYF | TGTGCCTGGAGTGTACCCCAGGGGGTGATGGAAGAGACCCAGTACTTC
TRBD1 | TRBJ1-1 | - | TRBV28 | CASTNLRGQGDTEAFF | TGTGCCAGCACCAACCTCAGGGGCCAGGGGGACACTGAAGCTTTCTTT
- | TRBJ1-5 | - | TRBV19 | CASNPGTNRPQHF | TGTGCCAGTAACCCCGGGACAAATCGGCCCCAGCATTTT
TRBD2 | TRBJ2-7 | - | TRBV6-6 | CASTGGGKSYEQYF | TGTGCCAGCACTGGCGGGGGGAAATCCTACGAGCAGTACTTC
TRBD1 | TRBJ2-1 | - | TRBV7-6 | CASSTGQGNNEQFF | TGTGCCAGCAGCACCGGACAGGGGAACAATGAGCAGTTCTTC
TRBD1 | TRBJ2-7 | - | TRBV28 | CASNHRGWPSYEQYF | TGTGCCAGCAACCACAGGGGGTGGCCTTCCTACGAGCAGTACTTC
- | TRBJ2-7 | - | TRBV2 | CASRPTGPYEQYF | TGTGCCAGCAGACCTACAGGGCCCTACGAGCAGTACTTC
TRBD2 | TRBJ2-1 | - | TRBV9 | CASSREGGDNEQFF | TGTGCCAGCAGCCGGGAGGGTGGCGACAATGAGCAGTTCTTC
TRBD1 | TRBJ2-7 | - | TRBV19 | CASSRWDRDSYEQYF | TGTGCCAGTAGTCGTTGGGACAGGGACTCCTACGAGCAGTACTTC
- | TRBJ1-1 | - | TRBV7-9 | CASSFGREEAFF | TGTGCCAGCAGCTTCGGACGGGAAGAAGCTTTCTTT
TRBD1 | TRBJ1-3 | - | TRBV9 | CASSVYATGISGNTIYF | TGTGCCAGCAGCGTATATGCGACAGGGATCTCTGGAAACACCATATATTTT
TRBD1 | TRBJ1-3 | - | TRBV19 | CASSIMGRTGDRPRNTIYF | TGTGCCAGTAGTATTATGGGACGGACAGGGGATCGCCCACGAAACACCATATATTTT
- | TRBJ1-2 | - | TRBV4-1 | CASSQDPTGSNYGYTF | TGCGCCAGCAGCCAAGATCCGACAGGTTCTAACTATGGCTACACCTTC
TRBD2 | TRBJ2-3 | - | TRBV9 | CASSPRTSGSLTDTQYF | TGTGCCAGCAGCCCCCGGACTAGCGGGAGTTTGACAGATACGCAGTATTTT
- | TRBJ2-3 | once | TRBV6-5 | CASSLASNTDTQYF | TGTGCCAGCAGCCTAGCGAGCAACACAGATACGCAGTATTTT
- | TRBJ1-5 | - | TRBV7-8 | CASSLRSRGMGNQPQHF | TGTGCCAGCAGCCTTCGGTCGCGGGGGATGGGGAATCAGCCCCAGCATTTT
- | TRBJ2-6 | - | TRBV14 | CASSQDFPSGANVLTF | TGTGCCAGCAGCCAAGACTTCCCCTCCGGGGCCAACGTCCTGACTTTC
- | TRBJ1-1 | few | TRBV18 | CASSPDTVNTEAFF | TGTGCCAGCTCACCAGATACAGTGAACACTGAAGCTTTCTTT
- | TRBJ1-1 | - | TRBV7-7 | CASSLSPYTEAFF | TGTGCCAGCAGCTTGAGTCCTTACACTGAAGCTTTCTTT
TRBD1 | TRBJ2-5 | few | TRBV6-1 | CASSGAHRGAETQYF | TGTGCCAGCAGTGGGGCCCACAGGGGTGCGGAGACCCAGTACTTC
- | TRBJ2-1 | - | TRBV4-1 | CASSQEGEAGLTYNEQFF | TGCGCCAGCAGCCAAGAGGGGGAGGCAGGCTTGACCTACAATGAGCAGTTCTTC
- | TRBJ2-2 | - | TRBV7-9 | CASSPRQGLVTGELFF | TGTGCCAGCAGCCCCCGTCAGGGGTTGGTCACCGGGGAGCTGTTTTTT
TRBD2 | TRBJ2-5 | once | TRBV9 | CASSVGSAGAIQETQYF | TGTGCCAGCAGCGTAGGATCAGCGGGGGCCATCCAAGAGACCCAGTACTTC